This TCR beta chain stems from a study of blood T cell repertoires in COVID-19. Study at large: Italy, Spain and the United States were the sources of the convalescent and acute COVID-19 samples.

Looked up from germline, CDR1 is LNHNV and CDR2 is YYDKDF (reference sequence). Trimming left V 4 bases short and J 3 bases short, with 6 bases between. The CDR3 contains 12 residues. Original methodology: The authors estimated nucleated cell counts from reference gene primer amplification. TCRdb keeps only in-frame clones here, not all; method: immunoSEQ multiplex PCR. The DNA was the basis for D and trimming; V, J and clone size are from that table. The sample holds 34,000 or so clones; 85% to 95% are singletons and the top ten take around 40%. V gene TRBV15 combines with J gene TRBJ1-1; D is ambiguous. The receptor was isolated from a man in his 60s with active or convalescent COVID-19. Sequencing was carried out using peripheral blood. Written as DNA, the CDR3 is TGTGCCACCAGCACCGGTTACACTGAAGCTTTCTTT. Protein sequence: CATSTGYTEAFF.